The 13 T cell receptor beta chains in this list originate from one sample, sequenced in a study of T cell changes during pregnancy in multiple sclerosis. TCRdb's table, derived via immunoSEQ multiplex PCR, lists solely in-frame clones and lacks some. Among roughly 72,000 clones listed, 85% to 95% were seen once. This specimen consisted of CD4+ T cells from peripheral blood mononuclear cells, obtained before pregnancy. The receptors were sampled from a female donor with multiple sclerosis, enrolled in a pregnancy study.

This rearrangement joins TRBV5-4 to TRBJ1-6, with D uncertain. The germline V and J ends were trimmed by 0 bases and 0 bases, with 7 bases remaining between them. CDR1 and CDR2 (germline): SGHNT, YYREEE (reference sequence). The CDR3 loop spans 16 amino acids. The CDR3 DNA reads TGTGCCAGCAGCTTGGGCGGGCCCTCCTATAATTCACCCCTCCACTTT. Translated: CASSLGGPSYNSPLHF.

The V gene is TRBV7-2, the J gene TRBJ1-5, with 8 bases matching TRBD1. Looked up from germline, CDR1 is SGHTA and CDR2 is FQGNSA. Trimming took 5 bases from V and 7 from J; bases not matched to a gene: 10. The CDR3 is 15 amino acids. The CDR3 protein is CASSPRTGRQQPQHF. CDR3 bases: TGTGCCAGCAGCCCGCGGACAGGGAGGCAACAGCCCCAGCATTTT.

The CDR3 region is CASSYGGGLFF. For the CDR3, the DNA is TGTGCCAGCAGTTACGGCGGGGGATTGTTCTTC. This rearrangement joins TRBV6-5 to TRBJ2-1, with 7 bases identical to TRBD2. This CDR3 has 11 residues. V shed 2 bases and J 15 bases; nucleotides not matched to a gene: 4. Germline V gives CDR1 MNHEY, CDR2 SVGAGI.

This chain connects TRBV5-1 to TRBJ2-5; 11 nucleotides align to TRBD2. Per the germline V gene, CDR1 is SGHRS and CDR2 is YFSETQ. Germline trimming cut 1 base from V and 2 bases from J; bases unmatched to any gene: 13. CDR3 length: 19 amino acids. CDR3 nucleotides: TGCGCCAGCAGCTTGAGGCTAGCGGGGGGCGCACCCTTTCAAGAGACCCAGTACTTC. Residues: CASSLRLAGGAPFQETQYF.

The V and J genes are TRBV4-1 and TRBJ2-4; tentatively, D is TRBD2 (5 bases). The CDR3 totals 14 residues. Between the trimmed V and J ends, which lost 4 bases and 7 bases, there was a span of 14 bases. Germline-derived CDR1 and CDR2 are MGHRA and YSYEKL. CDR3 in DNA: TGCGCCAGCAGCCTGGGAGATAGTTGGAACATTCAGTACTTC. Translating gives CASSLGDSWNIQYF.

The chain combines TRBV9 with TRBJ2-7; a weak D match, TRBD1 (5 bases). The germline CDR1 and CDR2 sequences are SGDLS and YYNGEE. This CDR3 has 14 residues. V was trimmed by 3 bases and J by 2 bases, leaving 12 bases between them. CDR3: CASSATRTTYEQYF. The CDR3 DNA is TGTGCCAGCAGCGCCACGAGGACAACCTACGAGCAGTACTTC.

J is TRBJ1-4 and V is TRBV28; the D is unclear. The length of the CDR3 is 13 residues. Germline V gives CDR1 MDHEN, CDR2 SYDVKM. V lost 3 bases, J lost 7 bases, and 9 bases lay in between. CDR3: CASSLRGSEKLFF. The DNA for the CDR3 is TGTGCCAGCAGTTTGAGAGGGAGTGAAAAACTGTTTTTT. The whole variable domain, remainder taken from reference TRBV28 and TRBJ1-4, is DVKVTQSSRYLVKRTGEKVFLECVQDMDHENMFWYRQDPGLGLRLIYFSYDVKMKEKGDIPEGYSVSREKKERFSLILESASTNQTSMYLCASSLRGSEKLFFGSGTQLSVL.

The V and J genes are TRBV19 and TRBJ2-3; 13 bases are shared with TRBD2. From germline, CDR1 is LNHDA and CDR2 SQIVND (reference sequence). Germline trimming cut 5 bases from V and 0 bases from J; bases unmatched to any gene: 8. This CDR3 has 18 amino acids. Written as DNA, the CDR3 is TGTGCCAGTAGTTTACGACTAGCGGGGGGTTACAGCACAGATACGCAGTATTTT. This translates into CASSLRLAGGYSTDTQYF.

This chain links TRBV7-3 with TRBJ2-1; 11 nucleotides match TRBD2. CDR1 and CDR2 from the germline V gene are SGHTA and FQGTGA. V shed 1 base and J 7 bases; nucleotides not matched to a gene: 9. The CDR3 length is 17 residues. Here the CDR3 reads CASSLRASRLAGNEQFF. The CDR3 DNA reads as TGTGCCAGCAGCTTAAGGGCCTCGCGACTAGCGGGAAATGAGCAGTTCTTC.

V is TRBV10-3 and J is TRBJ1-2; 7 bases fit TRBD1. Germline CDR1 and CDR2: ENHRY and SYGVKD. This CDR3 comprises 13 residues. After removal of 10 bases from V and 2 bases from J, the junction contained 7 bases not matched to a gene. The CDR3 sequence is CANTDRKNYGYTF. In DNA, the CDR3 is TGTGCCAATACGGACAGGAAGAACTATGGCTACACCTTC.

The V and J genes are TRBV6-4 and TRBJ1-1, with a tentative D call TRBD1 (5 bases). Germline V gene data show CDR1 as MRHNA and CDR2 as SNTAGT. Trimming cost V 4 bases and J 1 base, with 16 bases left between them. The CDR3 consists of 16 residues. For the CDR3, the DNA is TGTGCCAGCAGTGTCTGTAGAAGGGGCTCGAACACTGAAGCTTTCTTT. Protein: CASSVCRRGSNTEAFF.

Only one count was recorded for this clone. V usage is TRBV5-1 and J usage is TRBJ1-3, with D possibly matching TRBD1 (5 bases). There are 15 residues in the CDR3. From germline, CDR1 is SGHRS and CDR2 YFSETQ. Trimming stripped 0 bases from V and 0 bases from J, with 7 bases between. The CDR3 is CASSLEGISGNTIYF. CDR3 nucleotide sequence: TGCGCCAGCAGCTTGGAGGGGATCTCTGGAAACACCATATATTTT.

This sequence joins TRBV2 and TRBJ2-7, with unresolved D. From germline, CDR1 is SNHLY and CDR2 FYNNEI. CDR3 length: 12 residues. V gave up 4 bases and J gave up 7 bases, with 11 bases separating them. The CDR3 DNA reads as TGTGCCAGCAGTGCCTCCCCGCAGGAGCAGTACTTC. Residues: CASSASPQEQYF. The full variable domain, its missing parts supplied by reference TRBV2 and TRBJ2-7, is EPEVTQTPSHQVTQMGQEVILRCVPISNHLYFYWYRQILGQKVEFLVSFYNNEISEKSEIFDDQFSVERPDGSNFTLKIRSTKLEDSAMYFCASSASPQEQYFGPGTRLTVT.